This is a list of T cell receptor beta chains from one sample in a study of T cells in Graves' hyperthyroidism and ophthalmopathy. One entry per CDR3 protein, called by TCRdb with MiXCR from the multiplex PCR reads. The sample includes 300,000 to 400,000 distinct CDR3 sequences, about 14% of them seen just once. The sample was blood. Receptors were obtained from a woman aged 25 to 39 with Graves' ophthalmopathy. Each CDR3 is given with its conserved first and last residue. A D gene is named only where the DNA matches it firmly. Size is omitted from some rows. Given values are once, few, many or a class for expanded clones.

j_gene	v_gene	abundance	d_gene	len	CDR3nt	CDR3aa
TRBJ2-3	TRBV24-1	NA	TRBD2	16	TGTGCCACCAGTGATTTCCGAGCGGGGGGCACAGATACGCAGTATTTT	CATSDFRAGGTDTQYF
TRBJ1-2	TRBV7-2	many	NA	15	TGTGCCAGCAGCCCCTGGGACTCACCTTCGGGGGGCTACACCTTC	CASSPWDSPSGGYTF
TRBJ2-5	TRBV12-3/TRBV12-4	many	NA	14	TGTGCCAGCAGTTTATCAGGGCGCGGTGAGACCCAGTACTTC	CASSLSGRGETQYF
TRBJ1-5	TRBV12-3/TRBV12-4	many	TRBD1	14	TGTGCCAGCAGTGACAGGGTCGGTAATCAGCCCCAGCATTTT	CASSDRVGNQPQHF
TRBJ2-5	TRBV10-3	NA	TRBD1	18	TGTGCCATCAGTGAGTCGGGGGGTCAGGGGGCGTTCCAAGAGACCCAGTACTTC	CAISESGGQGAFQETQYF
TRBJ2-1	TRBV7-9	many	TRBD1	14	TGTGCCAGCAGCTTAGGCGGGACAGGCCAAGAGCAGTTCTTC	CASSLGGTGQEQFF
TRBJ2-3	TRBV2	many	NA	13	TGTGCCAGCAGTGTACAGGGTACGGATACGCAGTATTTT	CASSVQGTDTQYF
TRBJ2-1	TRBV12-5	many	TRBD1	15	TGTGCTAGTGGTTTGGTCAGAGACAGGGACAATGAGCAGTTCTTC	CASGLVRDRDNEQFF
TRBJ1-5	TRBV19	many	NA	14	TGTGCCAGTAGTATATCGGGATCGGATCAGCCCCAGCATTTT	CASSISGSDQPQHF
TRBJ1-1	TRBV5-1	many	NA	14	TGCGCCAGCAGCCCTGGGACAATGAACACTGAAGCTTTCTTT	CASSPGTMNTEAFF
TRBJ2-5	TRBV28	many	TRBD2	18	TGTGCCAGCAGTTCCTGGACTAGCGGGGGAGGGCAGGAGGTGACCCAGTACTTC	CASSSWTSGGGQEVTQYF
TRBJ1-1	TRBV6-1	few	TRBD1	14	TGTGCCAGCAGGGGCGGACAGGGGAGGCTTGAAGCTTTCTTT	CASRGGQGRLEAFF
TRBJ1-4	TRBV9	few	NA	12	TGTGCCAGCAGCGTAGATGAGGAAAAACTGTTTTTT	CASSVDEEKLFF
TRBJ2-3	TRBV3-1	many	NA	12	TGTGCCAGCAGCCAAGGTCTCGATACGCAGTATTTT	CASSQGLDTQYF
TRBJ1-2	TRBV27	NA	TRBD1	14	TGTGCCAGCAGCCAGACAGGGAGGAACTATGGCTACACCTTC	CASSQTGRNYGYTF
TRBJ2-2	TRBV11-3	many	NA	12	TGTGCCAGCAGCTTAGATCCCGGGGAGCTGTTTTTT	CASSLDPGELFF
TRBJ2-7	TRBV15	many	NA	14	TGTGCCACCAGCAGAGATTCTGGATCCTACGAGCAGTACTTC	CATSRDSGSYEQYF
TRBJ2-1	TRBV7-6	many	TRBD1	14	TGTGCCAGCAGCTCCTGGGACAGGTTAGAAGAGCAGTTCTTC	CASSSWDRLEEQFF
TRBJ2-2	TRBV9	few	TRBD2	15	TGTGCCAGCAGCCCTAGCGGGGGGGCCAACGGGGAGCTGTTTTTT	CASSPSGGANGELFF
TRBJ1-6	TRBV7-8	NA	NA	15	TGTGCCAGCAGCTTCGGGACCCCCGGGAATTCACCCCTCCACTTT	CASSFGTPGNSPLHF
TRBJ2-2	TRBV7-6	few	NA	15	TGTGCCAGCAGTCCCCCAGGGGTGAACACCGGGGAGCTGTTTTTT	CASSPPGVNTGELFF
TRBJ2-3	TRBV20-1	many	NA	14	TGCAGTGCCCGAGCGGTGGGGACCCCAGATACGCAGTATTTT	CSARAVGTPDTQYF
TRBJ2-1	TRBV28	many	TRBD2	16	TGTGCCAGCAGCCCAATCCCGGGACTAGCTAGTAATGAGCAGTTCTTC	CASSPIPGLASNEQFF
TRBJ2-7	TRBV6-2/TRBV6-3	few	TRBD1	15	TGTGCCAGCAGTCAGAACCCAGGGGGCGACTACGAGCAGTACTTC	CASSQNPGGDYEQYF
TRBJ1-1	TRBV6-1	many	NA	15	TGTGCCAGCAGGAGTGGGGGGTTGGAGAACACTGAAGCTTTCTTT	CASRSGGLENTEAFF
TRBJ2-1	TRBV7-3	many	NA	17	TGTGCCAGCAGCAGGGCGGCCGAGTTTAGCTCCTACAATGAGCAGTTCTTC	CASSRAAEFSSYNEQFF
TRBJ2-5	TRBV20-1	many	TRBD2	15	TGCAGTGCCAACCTAGCGGGGGGGGACCAAGAGACCCAGTACTTC	CSANLAGGDQETQYF
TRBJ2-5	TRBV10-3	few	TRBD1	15	TGTGCCATCAGTGACGCCCGGGACAGCAAAGAGACCCAGTACTTC	CAISDARDSKETQYF
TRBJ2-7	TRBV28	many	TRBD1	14	TGTGCCAGCACCCTTACCCGTACAGGGGGCGAGCAGTACTTC	CASTLTRTGGEQYF
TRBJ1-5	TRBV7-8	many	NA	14	TGTGCCAGCAGCTTAACAGAGGTTACCCAGCCCCAGCATTTT	CASSLTEVTQPQHF
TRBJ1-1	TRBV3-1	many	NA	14	TGTGCCAGCAGCCAAGGCCTTGGGCCCACTGAAGCTTTCTTT	CASSQGLGPTEAFF
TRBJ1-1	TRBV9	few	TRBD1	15	TGTGCCAGCAGCGTACGAGACAGGGGGGACACTGAAGCTTTCTTT	CASSVRDRGDTEAFF